What follows describes a single T cell receptor beta chain. In its sample, this clone was seen a few times. There is no known antigen for this receptor. Qualities for individual bases were not recorded, and no much larger clone is one base off. Read against the paper, the sample's time point label means: 30 days after allo-HCT. Blood from recipients was drawn about 28 days before transplant and again at days 30, 100 and 180 after transplant. Using Nuclei Lysis Solution, genomic DNA was extracted from unfractionated peripheral blood mononuclear cells that were either fresh or cryopreserved. With the immunoSEQ assay, which is a bias-controlled multiplex PCR relying on V- and J-specific primers, TCR beta CDR3 regions were amplified from genomic DNA. A proprietary barcode and Illumina adapter sequences were added to the CDR3 amplicons in a second PCR step. CDR3 libraries were sequenced on an Illumina MiSeq instrument. The original methods were these. Export and quality control were done with immunoSEQ Analyzer 3.0, while downstream analyses used R Bioconductor and Immunarch. Repertoire metrics were calculated using only productive rearrangements within the normalized downsampled data set. Pathologically expanded clonotypes were defined as those larger than 5 templates in the normalized cohort. The Inverse Simpson Index was used to measure repertoire diversity. To capture all clonotypes, the CMV-specificity analyses were run on the non-normalized data set. TCRdb's version of the immuneACCESS table is confined to in-frame rearrangements and falls short of the full clone set. An unresolved V gene accounts for under half of the shortfall where checked; the remainder is of unknown origin. V and J calls and clone size are copied from that table; D and trimming were computed from the DNA. Present in this sample are around 15,000 clones, approximately 57% of which were seen just once. Over 9.5% of the sample belongs to the ten largest clones.

This sample was taken from a study of T cell clonotyping in hematopoietic cell transplantation (dated by TCRdb to about 2021). Study-level background: In the study, roughly 140 blood samples were gathered from 35 consecutive transplant recipients and their related donors. Recruitment of patients ran from 2015 to early 2017, and follow-up continued until late 2020 or until death.

The V end gives up 2 bases and the J end 0 bases, leaving 2 bases in the junction not matched to a gene. The germline V gene supplies CDR1 MNHEY and CDR2 SVGAGI. There are 15 amino acids in the CDR3, from cysteine to phenylalanine inclusive. Only the CDR3 DNA stays, 45 bases, in frame from base 1. On the study overall, not on this receptor specifically: Broader posttransplant TCR repertoire diversity was predicted by donor and pretransplant recipient Inverse Simpson Index values. Just a small fraction of recipient repertoires overlapped with donor repertoires, and more than 95% appeared de novo at the given depth. After transplant, TCR diversity in recipients dropped, and pathologically expanded clonotypes climbed progressively between day 30 and day 180. Sample size was limited, and cells were not sorted, so CD4 and CD8 repertoire contributions could not be separated.

The receptor chain draws on TRBV6-5 and TRBJ1-1, and TRBD1 matches 8 of the central bases. The sample here was PBMCs, taken 30 days after allogeneic stem cell transplant. The origin of this receptor is a male patient aged 50 to 60 who had an allogeneic stem cell transplant from an unrelated donor, so T cells may come from the graft donor. Some clones in this sample may be carry-over from other donors' samples. CDR3 reads: CASSYDRGMNTEAFF. The DNA sequence is as follows: TGTGCCAGCAGTTACGACAGGGGAATGAACACTGAAGCTTTCTTT.